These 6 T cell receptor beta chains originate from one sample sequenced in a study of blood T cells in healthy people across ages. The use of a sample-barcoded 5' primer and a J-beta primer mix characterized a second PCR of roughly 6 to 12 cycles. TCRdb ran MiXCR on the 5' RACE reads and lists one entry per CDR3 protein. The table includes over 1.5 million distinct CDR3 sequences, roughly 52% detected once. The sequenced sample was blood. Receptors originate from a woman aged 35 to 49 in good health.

The DNA of the CDR3 is TGTGCCAGCAGCGTAGCACTAGCGGGGGGGCTTTCGTTCTTC. This sequence encodes CASSVALAGGLSFF. The V and J genes are TRBV9 and TRBJ2-1, with 13 bases matching TRBD2. With 0 bases clipped from V and 15 bases from J, the junction kept 6 bases outside the gene matches. The CDR3 runs 14 residues. Germline loops: CDR1 SGDLS, CDR2 YYNGEE. Full variable domain (outside the CDR3, taken from reference TRBV9 and TRBJ2-1): DSGVTQTPKHLITATGQRVTLRCSPRSGDLSVYWYQQSLDQGLQFLIQYYNGEERAKGNILERFSAQQFPDLHSELNLSSLELGDSALYFCASSVALAGGLSFFGPGTRLTVL.

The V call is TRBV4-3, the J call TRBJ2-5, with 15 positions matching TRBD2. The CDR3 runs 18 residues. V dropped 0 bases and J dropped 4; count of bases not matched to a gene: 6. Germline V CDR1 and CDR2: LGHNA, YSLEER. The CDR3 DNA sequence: TGCGCCAGCAGCCAAGAACCGGGACTAGCGGGGGGCCTAGAGACCCAGTACTTC. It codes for CASSQEPGLAGGLETQYF.

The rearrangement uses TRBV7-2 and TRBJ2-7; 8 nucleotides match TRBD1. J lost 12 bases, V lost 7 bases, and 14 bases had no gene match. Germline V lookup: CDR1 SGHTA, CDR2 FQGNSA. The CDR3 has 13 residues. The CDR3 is CASTRGPGETRYF. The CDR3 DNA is TGTGCCAGCACCAGGGGGCCGGGAGAGACCCGGTACTTC.

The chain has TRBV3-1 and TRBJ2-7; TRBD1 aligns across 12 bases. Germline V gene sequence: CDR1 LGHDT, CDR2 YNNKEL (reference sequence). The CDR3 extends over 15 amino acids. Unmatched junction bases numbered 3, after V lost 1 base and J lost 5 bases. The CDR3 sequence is CASSQAGTGGDEQYF. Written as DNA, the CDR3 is TGTGCCAGCAGCCAAGCCGGGACAGGGGGCGACGAGCAGTACTTC.

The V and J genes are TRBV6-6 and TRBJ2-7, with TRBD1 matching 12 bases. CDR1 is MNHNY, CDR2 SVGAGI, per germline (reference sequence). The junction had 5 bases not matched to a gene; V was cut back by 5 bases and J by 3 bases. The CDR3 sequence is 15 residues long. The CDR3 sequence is CASSPGQGADYEQYF. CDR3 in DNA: TGTGCCAGCAGTCCGGGACAGGGGGCTGACTACGAGCAGTACTTC.

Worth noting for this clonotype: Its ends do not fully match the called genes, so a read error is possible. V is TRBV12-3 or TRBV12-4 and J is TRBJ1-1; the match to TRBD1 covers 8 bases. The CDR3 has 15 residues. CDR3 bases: TGTGTCAGCAGTTTTTCACCGGGACAGGCCACTGAAGCTTTTTTT. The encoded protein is CVSSFSPGQATEAFF.